This T cell receptor (beta chain) was sequenced for a study of cytomegalovirus exposure and HLA in healthy donors. Study-wide context: Early release data held 75 million to 90 million unique TCRs from HLA-typed donors.

Findings and caveats of the study: In a later analysis, parvovirus B19, influenza, CMV and Epstein-Barr virus appeared linked to several top co-occurrence clusters.

A word on this clone: Its specificity is not known.

This CDR3 is built from 13 residues. The V gene end was trimmed by 2 bases and the J gene end by 6 bases; junction bases not matched to a gene: 3. The germline V gene encodes CDR1 MDHEN and CDR2 SYDVKM. PCR primers comprised 60 Vbeta and 13 Jbeta primers. Profiled with immunoSEQ multiplex PCR; TCRdb holds only in-frame clones, not every one. The listing contains over 200,000 clones. The receptor was derived from a woman aged 25 to 45 in good health and CMV-seropositive. The rearrangement uses TRBV28 and TRBJ1-1, with 7 bases matching TRBD1. Sequencing used PBMCs. The CDR3 DNA sequence: TGTGCCAGCAGTTTACCCGGACAGGCTGAAGCTTTCTTT. Translated: CASSLPGQAEAFF. Looking up the rest from reference TRBV28 and TRBJ1-1 gives the full variable domain: DVKVTQSSRYLVKRTGEKVFLECVQDMDHENMFWYRQDPGLGLRLIYFSYDVKMKEKGDIPEGYSVSREKKERFSLILESASTNQTSMYLCASSLPGQAEAFFGQGTRLTVV.